This T cell receptor (beta chain) appears in the sequencing data of a study of blood T cells in healthy people across ages. Germline CDR1 PRHDT, CDR2 FYEKMQ (reference sequence). The CDR3 is 15 amino acids. V lost 5 bases and J lost 4, with 17 bases in between. Drawn from each donor were ten milliliters of peripheral blood. A remark on this clonotype: The target antigen is unknown.

For the second PCR, which ran for 7 to 11 cycles, a sample-barcoded 5' primer and a J-beta primer mix were used. TCRdb used MiXCR to reprocess the 5' RACE reads, holding one entry per CDR3 protein. This sample has about 1.4 million distinct CDR3 sequences, with 45% to 70% found just once. Findings and caveats of the study: The lack of PBMC sorting stopped any conclusive naive versus antigen-experienced comparison. For the donors, CMV status was unknown and possibly confounded expanded clonotype changes. Percentage of naive T cells showed a strong correlation with TCR beta diversity.

The sample was blood. The J gene is TRBJ1-1, the V gene TRBV13; D is unresolved. The clonotype comes from a man aged 18-30 years in good health. The CDR3 loop reads CASSHGPILSTEAFF. The CDR3 DNA follows: TGTGCCAGCAGCCATGGGCCGATTCTTTCCACTGAAGCTTTCTTT.